This section outlines one T cell receptor (beta chain) sequence together with its context. Original processing methods: Reference gene primer amplification in the assay estimated nucleated cell counts. The protocol was immunoSEQ multiplex PCR, while the TCRdb copy is restricted to in-frame clones and leaves out a portion. D and trimming come from the DNA, and the V and J calls and clone size come from that table. This table has about 59,000 clones, approximately 87% appearing once. The sample originates from a study of blood T cell repertoires in COVID-19. Background on the study: Samples taken during acute and convalescent COVID-19 were collected in the United States, Italy and Spain. PBMCs, B-cell-depleted T cells, or T cells were the source of the cDNA or gDNA that made up the material.

The CDR3 extends over 16 amino acids. CDR1 is MNHEY, CDR2 SMNVEV, per germline (reference sequence). V was clipped by 4 bases and J by 0 bases; unmatched bases: 9. The TCR sequence derives from a man aged 55 to 70 with active or convalescent COVID-19. Sequencing was performed on peripheral blood. The chain is built from TRBV27 and TRBJ2-7; TRBD1 matches at 7 bases. CDR3 region: CASSSWTGSGSYEQYF. The CDR3 bases are TGTGCCAGCAGTTCCTGGACAGGTTCCGGCTCCTACGAGCAGTACTTC.